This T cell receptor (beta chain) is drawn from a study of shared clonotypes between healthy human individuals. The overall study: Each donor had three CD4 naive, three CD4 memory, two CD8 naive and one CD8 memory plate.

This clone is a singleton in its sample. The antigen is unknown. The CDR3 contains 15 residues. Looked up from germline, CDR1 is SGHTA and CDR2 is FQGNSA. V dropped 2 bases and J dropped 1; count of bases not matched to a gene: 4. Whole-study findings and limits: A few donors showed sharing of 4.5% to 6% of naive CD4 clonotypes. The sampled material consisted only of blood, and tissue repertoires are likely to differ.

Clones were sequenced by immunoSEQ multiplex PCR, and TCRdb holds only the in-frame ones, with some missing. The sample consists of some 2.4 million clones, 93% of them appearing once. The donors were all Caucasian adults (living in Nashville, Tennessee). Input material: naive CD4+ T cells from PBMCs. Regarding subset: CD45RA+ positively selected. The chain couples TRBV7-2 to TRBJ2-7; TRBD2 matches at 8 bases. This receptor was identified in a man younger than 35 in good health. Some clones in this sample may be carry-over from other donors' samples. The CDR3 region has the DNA TGTGCCAGCAGCTTAAGCGGGAGTAGGTCCTACGAGCAGTACTTC. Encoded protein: CASSLSGSRSYEQYF.